This T cell receptor (beta chain) was sequenced in a study of T cell repertoires in cytomegalovirus infection. Via MiXCR, TCRdb re-called the reads, giving one row per CDR3 protein. In the table there are about 400,000 distinct CDR3 sequences, around 18% of which are singletons. The CDR3 spans 15 residues. V gave up 3 bases and J gave up 5 bases; unmatched junction bases: 6. What was sequenced was PBMCs. The TCR originated in a human donor in good health (CMV status not recorded). Some clones in this sample may be carry-over from other donors' samples. This chain uses TRBV12-3 or TRBV12-4 with TRBJ2-1, with 8 bases aligning to TRBD2. The CDR3 is CASSFGLAVNNEQFF. The DNA of the CDR3 is TGTGCCAGCAGTTTCGGACTAGCTGTCAACAATGAGCAGTTCTTC.